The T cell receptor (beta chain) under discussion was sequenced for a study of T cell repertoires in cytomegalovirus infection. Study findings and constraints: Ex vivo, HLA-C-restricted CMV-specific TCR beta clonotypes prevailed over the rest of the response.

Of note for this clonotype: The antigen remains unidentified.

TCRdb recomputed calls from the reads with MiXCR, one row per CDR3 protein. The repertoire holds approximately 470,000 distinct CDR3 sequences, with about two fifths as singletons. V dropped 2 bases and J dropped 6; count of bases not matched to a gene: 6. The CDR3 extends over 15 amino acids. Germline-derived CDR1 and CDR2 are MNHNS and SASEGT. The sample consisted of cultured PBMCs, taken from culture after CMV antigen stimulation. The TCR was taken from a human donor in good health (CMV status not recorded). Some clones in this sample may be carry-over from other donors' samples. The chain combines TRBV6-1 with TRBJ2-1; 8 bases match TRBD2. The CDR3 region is CASSEPRGGSNEQFF. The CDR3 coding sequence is TGTGCCAGCAGTGAACCACGGGGGGGGTCCAATGAGCAGTTCTTC.